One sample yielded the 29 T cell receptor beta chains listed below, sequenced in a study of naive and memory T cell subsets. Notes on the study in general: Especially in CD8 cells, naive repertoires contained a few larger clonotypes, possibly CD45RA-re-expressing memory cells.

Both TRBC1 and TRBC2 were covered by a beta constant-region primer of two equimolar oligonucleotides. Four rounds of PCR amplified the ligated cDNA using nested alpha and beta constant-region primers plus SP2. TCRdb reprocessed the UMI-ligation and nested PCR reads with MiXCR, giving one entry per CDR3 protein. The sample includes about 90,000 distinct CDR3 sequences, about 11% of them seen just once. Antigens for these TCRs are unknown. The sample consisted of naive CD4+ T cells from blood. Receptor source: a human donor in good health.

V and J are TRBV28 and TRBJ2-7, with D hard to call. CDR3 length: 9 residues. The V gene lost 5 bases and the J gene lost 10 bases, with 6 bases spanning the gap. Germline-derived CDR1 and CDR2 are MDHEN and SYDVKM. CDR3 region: CASSPPQYF. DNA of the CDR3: TGTGCCAGCAGTCCACCACAGTACTTC. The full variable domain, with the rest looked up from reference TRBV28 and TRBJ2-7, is DVKVTQSSRYLVKRTGEKVFLECVQDMDHENMFWYRQDPGLGLRLIYFSYDVKMKEKGDIPEGYSVSREKKERFSLILESASTNQTSMYLCASSPPQYFGPGTRLTVT.

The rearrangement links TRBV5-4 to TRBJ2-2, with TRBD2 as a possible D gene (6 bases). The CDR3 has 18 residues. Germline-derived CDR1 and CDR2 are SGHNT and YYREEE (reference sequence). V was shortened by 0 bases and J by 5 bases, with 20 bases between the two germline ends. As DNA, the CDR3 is TGTGCCAGCAGCTTGGTCGGATTTGGGCGGGGTTTGACCGGGGAGCTGTTTTTT. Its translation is CASSLVGFGRGLTGELFF.

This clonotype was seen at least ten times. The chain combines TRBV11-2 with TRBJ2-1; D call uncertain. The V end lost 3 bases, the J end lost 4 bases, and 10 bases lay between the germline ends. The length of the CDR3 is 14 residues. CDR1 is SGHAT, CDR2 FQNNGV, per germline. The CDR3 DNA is TGTGCCAGCAGCTTGGGTATGGGGTACAATGAGCAGTTCTTC. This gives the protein CASSLGMGYNEQFF.

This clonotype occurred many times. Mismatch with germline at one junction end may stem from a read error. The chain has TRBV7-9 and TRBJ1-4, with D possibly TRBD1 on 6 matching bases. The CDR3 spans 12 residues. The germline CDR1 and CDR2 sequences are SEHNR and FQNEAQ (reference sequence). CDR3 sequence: CASSPQGPSLQF. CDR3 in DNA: TGTGCCAGCAGCCCACAGGGTCCTTCGCTCCAGTTT. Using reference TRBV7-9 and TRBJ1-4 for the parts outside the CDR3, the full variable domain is DTGVSQNPRHKITKRGQNVTFRCDPISEHNRLYWYRQTLGQGPEFLTYFQNEAQLEKSRLLSDRFSAERPKGSFSTLEIQRTEQGDSAMYLCASSPQGPSLQFGSGTQLSVL.

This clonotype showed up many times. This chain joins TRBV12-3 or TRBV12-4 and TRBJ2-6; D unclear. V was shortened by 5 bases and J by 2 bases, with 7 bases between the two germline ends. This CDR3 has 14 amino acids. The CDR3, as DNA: TGTGCCAGCAGTCCTAGTGCTGGGGCCAACGTCCTGACTTTC. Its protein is CASSPSAGANVLTF.

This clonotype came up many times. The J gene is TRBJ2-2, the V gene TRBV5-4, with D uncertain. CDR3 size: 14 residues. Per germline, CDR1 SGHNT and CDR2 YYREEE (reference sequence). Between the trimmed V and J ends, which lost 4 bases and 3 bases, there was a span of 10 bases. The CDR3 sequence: CASSDGIYTGELFF. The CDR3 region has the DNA TGTGCCAGCAGCGACGGAATCTACACCGGGGAGCTGTTTTTT.

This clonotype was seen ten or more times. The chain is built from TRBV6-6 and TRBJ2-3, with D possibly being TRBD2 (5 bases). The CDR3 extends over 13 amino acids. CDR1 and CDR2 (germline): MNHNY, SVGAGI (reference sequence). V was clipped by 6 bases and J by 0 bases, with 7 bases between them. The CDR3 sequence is CASRRTSTDTQYF. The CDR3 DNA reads TGTGCCAGCAGACGGACTAGCACAGATACGCAGTATTTT.

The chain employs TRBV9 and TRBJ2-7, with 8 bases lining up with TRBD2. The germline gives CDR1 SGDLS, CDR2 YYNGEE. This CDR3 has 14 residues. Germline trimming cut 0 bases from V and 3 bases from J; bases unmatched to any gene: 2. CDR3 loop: CASSVGAGGYEQYF. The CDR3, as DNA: TGTGCCAGCAGCGTAGGTGCGGGGGGCTACGAGCAGTACTTC. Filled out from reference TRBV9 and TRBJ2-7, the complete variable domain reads DSGVTQTPKHLITATGQRVTLRCSPRSGDLSVYWYQQSLDQGLQFLIQYYNGEERAKGNILERFSAQQFPDLHSELNLSSLELGDSALYFCASSVGAGGYEQYFGPGTRLTVT.

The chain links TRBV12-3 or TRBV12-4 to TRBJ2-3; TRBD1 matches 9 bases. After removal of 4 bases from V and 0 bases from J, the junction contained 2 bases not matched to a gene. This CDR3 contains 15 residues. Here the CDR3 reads CASSSTGGSTDTQYF. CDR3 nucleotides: TGTGCCAGCAGTTCGACAGGGGGTAGCACAGATACGCAGTATTTT.

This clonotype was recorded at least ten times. This CDR3 reads CASSSTSGRVYEQFF. DNA for the CDR3: TGTGCCAGCAGCTCTACTAGCGGGAGAGTATATGAGCAGTTCTTC. V is TRBV7-9 and J is TRBJ2-1, with 11 bases aligning to TRBD2. Germline trimming cut 4 bases from V and 8 bases from J; bases unmatched to any gene: 7. This CDR3 contains 15 residues. Germline assignment: CDR1 SEHNR and CDR2 FQNEAQ (reference sequence). The full variable domain, rest sourced from reference TRBV7-9 and TRBJ2-1, is DTGVSQNPRHKITKRGQNVTFRCDPISEHNRLYWYRQTLGQGPEFLTYFQNEAQLEKSRLLSDRFSAERPKGSFSTLEIQRTEQGDSAMYLCASSSTSGRVYEQFFGPGTRLTVL.

The CDR3 spells CSVRSGGQGPGRTQYF. The CDR3 DNA reads as TGCAGCGTGCGGTCGGGTGGACAGGGGCCCGGCCGTACGCAGTATTTT. V usage is TRBV29-1 and J usage is TRBJ2-3; TRBD1 matches at 9 bases. The CDR3 runs to 16 residues. Germline values: CDR1 SQVTM, CDR2 ANQGSEA. J gave up 8 bases and V 6 bases, and 18 bases lay outside the gene matches.

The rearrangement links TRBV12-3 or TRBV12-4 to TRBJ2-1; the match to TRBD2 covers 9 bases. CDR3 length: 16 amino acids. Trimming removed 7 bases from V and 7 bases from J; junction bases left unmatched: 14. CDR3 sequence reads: CASTGTGLASGNEQFF. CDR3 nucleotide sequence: TGTGCCAGCACCGGGACGGGACTAGCCTCTGGAAATGAGCAGTTCTTC.

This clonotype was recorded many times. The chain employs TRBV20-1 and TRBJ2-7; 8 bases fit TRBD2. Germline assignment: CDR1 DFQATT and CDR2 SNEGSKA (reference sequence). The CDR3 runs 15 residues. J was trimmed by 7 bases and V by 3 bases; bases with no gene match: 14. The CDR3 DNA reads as TGCAGTGCTAGGAAACCGGGACTAGTCTTGGGAGAGCAGTACTTC. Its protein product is CSARKPGLVLGEQYF.

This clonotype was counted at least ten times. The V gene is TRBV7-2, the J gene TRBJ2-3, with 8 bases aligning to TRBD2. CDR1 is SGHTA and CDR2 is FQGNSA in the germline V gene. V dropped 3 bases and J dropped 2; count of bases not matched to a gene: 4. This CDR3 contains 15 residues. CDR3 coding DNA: TGTGCCAGCAGCTTGTCACTAGCGGACACAGATACGCAGTATTTT. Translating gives CASSLSLADTDTQYF.

In DNA form, the CDR3 reads TGTGCCAGCAGCCCGGGGGCGGATAAACTCTACGAGCAGTACTTC. Translating it yields CASSPGADKLYEQYF. V is TRBV11-3 and J is TRBJ2-7; the D gene could be TRBD1 or TRBD2 (6 bases each). Germline V gene data show CDR1 as SGHNT and CDR2 as YENEEA. V was clipped by 5 bases and J by 3 bases, with 17 bases between them. The CDR3 loop spans 15 amino acids.

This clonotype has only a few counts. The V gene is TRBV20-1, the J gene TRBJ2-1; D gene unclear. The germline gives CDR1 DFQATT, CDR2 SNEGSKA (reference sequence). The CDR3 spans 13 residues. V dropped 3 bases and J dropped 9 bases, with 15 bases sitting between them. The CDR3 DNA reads TGCAGTGCTAGGCTCGCCTCGCCGGGTGAGCAGTTCTTC. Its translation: CSARLASPGEQFF.

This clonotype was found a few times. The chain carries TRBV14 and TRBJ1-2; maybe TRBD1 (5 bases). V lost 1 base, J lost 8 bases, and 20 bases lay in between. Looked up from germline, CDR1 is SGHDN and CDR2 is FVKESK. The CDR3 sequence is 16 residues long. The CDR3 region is CASSQGGRMTAGGYTF. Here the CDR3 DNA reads TGTGCCAGCAGCCAAGGAGGGAGGATGACAGCGGGAGGCTACACCTTC.

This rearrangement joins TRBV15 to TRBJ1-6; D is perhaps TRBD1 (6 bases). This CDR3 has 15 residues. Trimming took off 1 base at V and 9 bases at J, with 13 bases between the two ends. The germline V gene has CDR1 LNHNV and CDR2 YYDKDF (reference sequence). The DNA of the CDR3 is TGTGCCACCAGCAGAGCTGGGGGGCTCGGTTCACCCCTCCACTTT. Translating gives CATSRAGGLGSPLHF.

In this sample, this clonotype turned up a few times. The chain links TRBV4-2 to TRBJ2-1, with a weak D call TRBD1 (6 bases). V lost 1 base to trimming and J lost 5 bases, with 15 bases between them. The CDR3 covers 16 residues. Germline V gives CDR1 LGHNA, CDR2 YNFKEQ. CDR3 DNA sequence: TGTGCCAGCAGCCAAGTCATCGGGACACTCGACAATGAGCAGTTCTTC. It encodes CASSQVIGTLDNEQFF.

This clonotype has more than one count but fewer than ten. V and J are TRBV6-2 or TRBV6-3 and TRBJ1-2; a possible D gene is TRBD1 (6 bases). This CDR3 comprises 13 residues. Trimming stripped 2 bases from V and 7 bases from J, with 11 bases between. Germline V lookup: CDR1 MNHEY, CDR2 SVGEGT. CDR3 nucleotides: TGTGCCAGCAGTTACACCCAGGGGTTTGGCTACACCTTC. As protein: CASSYTQGFGYTF.

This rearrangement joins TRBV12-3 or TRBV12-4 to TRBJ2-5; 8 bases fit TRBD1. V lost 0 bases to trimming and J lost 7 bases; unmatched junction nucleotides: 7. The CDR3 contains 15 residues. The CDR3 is CASSLAQGQGLTQYF. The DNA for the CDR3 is TGTGCCAGCAGTTTAGCGCAAGGACAGGGTTTGACCCAGTACTTC.

The CDR3 DNA follows: TGTGCCAGCTCCATGTTGGGGACAGGGAACACTGAAGCTTTCTTT. As protein: CASSMLGTGNTEAFF. The rearrangement uses TRBV6-5 and TRBJ1-1; 8 bases fit TRBD1. Germline lookup yields CDR1 MNHEY and CDR2 SVGAGI. The CDR3 covers 15 residues. Trimming at V came to 8 bases and at J to 1 base, leaving 9 bases not matched to a gene.

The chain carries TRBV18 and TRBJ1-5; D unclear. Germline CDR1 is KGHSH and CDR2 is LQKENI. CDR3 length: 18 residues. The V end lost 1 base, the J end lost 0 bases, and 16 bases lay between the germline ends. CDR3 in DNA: TGTGCCAGCTCACCACGACGGGAGTTACCCTATAGCAATCAGCCCCAGCATTTT. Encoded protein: CASSPRRELPYSNQPQHF.

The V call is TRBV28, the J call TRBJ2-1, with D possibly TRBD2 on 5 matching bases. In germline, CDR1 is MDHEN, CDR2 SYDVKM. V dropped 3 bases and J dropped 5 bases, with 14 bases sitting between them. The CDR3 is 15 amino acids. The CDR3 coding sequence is TGTGCCAGCAGTTTCTACCCACTAGGGCACAATGAGCAGTTCTTC. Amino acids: CASSFYPLGHNEQFF.

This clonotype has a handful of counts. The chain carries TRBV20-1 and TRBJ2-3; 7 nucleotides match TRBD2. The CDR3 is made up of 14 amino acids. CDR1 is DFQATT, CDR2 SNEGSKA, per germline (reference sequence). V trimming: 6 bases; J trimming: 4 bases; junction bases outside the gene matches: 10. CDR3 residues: CSARPGGHPDTQYF. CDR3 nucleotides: TGCAGTGCCCGCCCGGGAGGCCATCCAGATACGCAGTATTTT.

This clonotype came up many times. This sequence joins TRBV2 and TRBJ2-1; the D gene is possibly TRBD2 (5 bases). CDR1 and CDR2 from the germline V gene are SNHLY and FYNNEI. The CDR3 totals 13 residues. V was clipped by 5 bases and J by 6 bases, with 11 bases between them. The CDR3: CASSIGLFNEQFF. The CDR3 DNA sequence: TGTGCCAGCAGTATAGGACTGTTCAATGAGCAGTTCTTC.

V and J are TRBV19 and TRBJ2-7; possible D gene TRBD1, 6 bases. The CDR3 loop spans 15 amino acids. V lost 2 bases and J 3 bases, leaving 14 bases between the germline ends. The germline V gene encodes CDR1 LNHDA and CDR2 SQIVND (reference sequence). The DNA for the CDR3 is TGTGCCAGTAGTATAAGGGTAGAAGGGGGCTACGAGCAGTACTTC. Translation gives CASSIRVEGGYEQYF.

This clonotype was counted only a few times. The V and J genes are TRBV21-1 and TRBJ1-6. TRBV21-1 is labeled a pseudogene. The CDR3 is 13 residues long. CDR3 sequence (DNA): TGTGCCAGCAGCAGGGGTAATAATTCACCCCTCCACTTT. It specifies CASSRGNNSPLHF.

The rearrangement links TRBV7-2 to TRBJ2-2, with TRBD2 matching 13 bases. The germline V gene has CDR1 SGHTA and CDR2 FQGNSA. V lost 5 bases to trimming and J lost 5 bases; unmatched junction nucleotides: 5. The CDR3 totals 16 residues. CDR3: CASSLRGLAGTGELFF. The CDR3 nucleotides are TGTGCCAGCAGCCTCCGGGGACTAGCGGGGACCGGGGAGCTGTTTTTT.